This T cell receptor beta chain derives from a study of blood T cell repertoires in COVID-19. Background on the study: The samples span acute and convalescent COVID-19 from the United States, Italy and Spain.

Germline trimming cut 5 bases from V and 3 bases from J; bases unmatched to any gene: 8. Germline V gives CDR1 LGHNT, CDR2 FRNRAP. CDR3 length: 15 residues. Data came from immunoSEQ multiplex PCR; TCRdb stores just in-frame clones and leaves some out. In the table there are over 35,000 clones, around 74% of which are singletons. The sequence was obtained from a man in his sixties or seventies with acute or convalescent COVID-19. The chain uses TRBV12-5 and TRBJ2-3; 7 bases line up with TRBD1. The material sequenced was peripheral blood. DNA for the CDR3: TGTGCTAGTGGTACGACGACAGGGTGGACAGATACGCAGTATTTT. Translated, it gives CASGTTTGWTDTQYF.